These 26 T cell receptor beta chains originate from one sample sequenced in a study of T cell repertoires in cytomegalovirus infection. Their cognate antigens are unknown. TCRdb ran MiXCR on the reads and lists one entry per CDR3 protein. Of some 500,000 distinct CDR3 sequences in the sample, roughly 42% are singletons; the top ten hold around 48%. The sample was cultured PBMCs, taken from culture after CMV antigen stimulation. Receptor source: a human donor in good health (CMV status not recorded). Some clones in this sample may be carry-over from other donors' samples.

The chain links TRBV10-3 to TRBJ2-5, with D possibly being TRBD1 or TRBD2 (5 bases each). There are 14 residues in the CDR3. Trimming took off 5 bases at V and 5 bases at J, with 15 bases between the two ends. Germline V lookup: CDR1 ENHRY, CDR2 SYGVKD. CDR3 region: CAISPGPPSETQYF. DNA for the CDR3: TGTGCCATCAGTCCGGGACCCCCGAGCGAGACCCAGTACTTC.

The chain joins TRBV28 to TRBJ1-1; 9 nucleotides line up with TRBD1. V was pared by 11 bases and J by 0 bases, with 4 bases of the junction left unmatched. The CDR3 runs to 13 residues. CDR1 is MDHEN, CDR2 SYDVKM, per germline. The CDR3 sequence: CAGQGKMNTEAFF. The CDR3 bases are TGTGCCGGACAGGGGAAAATGAACACTGAAGCTTTCTTT.

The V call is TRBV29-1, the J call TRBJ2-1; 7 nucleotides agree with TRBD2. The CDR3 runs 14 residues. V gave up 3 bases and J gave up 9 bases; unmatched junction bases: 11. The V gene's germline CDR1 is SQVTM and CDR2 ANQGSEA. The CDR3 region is CSVDLGEGLGEQFF. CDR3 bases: TGCAGCGTTGATCTGGGGGAGGGCCTCGGTGAGCAGTTCTTC.

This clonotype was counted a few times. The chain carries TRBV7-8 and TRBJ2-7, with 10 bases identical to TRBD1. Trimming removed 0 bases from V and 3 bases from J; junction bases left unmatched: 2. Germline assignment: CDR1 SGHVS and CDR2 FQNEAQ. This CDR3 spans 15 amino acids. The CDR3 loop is CASSLARDRGYEQYF. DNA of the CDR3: TGTGCCAGCAGCTTAGCCCGGGACAGGGGCTACGAGCAGTACTTC.

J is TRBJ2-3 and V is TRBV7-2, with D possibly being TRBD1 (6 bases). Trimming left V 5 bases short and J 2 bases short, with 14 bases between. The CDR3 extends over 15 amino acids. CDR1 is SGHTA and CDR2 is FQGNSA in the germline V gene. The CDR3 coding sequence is TGTGCCAGCAGCAACAGCCAGGGGAACACAGATACGCAGTATTTT. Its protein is CASSNSQGNTDTQYF.

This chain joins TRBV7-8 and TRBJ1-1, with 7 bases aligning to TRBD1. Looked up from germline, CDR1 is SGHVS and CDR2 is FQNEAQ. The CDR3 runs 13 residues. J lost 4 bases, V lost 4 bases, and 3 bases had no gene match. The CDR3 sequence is CASSWDSTTEAFF. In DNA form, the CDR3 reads TGTGCCAGCAGCTGGGACAGTACCACTGAAGCTTTCTTT.

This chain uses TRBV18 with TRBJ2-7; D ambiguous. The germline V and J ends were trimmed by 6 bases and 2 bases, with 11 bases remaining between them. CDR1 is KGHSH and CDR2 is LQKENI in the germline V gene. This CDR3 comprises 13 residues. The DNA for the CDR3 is TGTGCCAGCTCCCCGACATATCCCTACGAGCAGTACTTC. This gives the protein CASSPTYPYEQYF.

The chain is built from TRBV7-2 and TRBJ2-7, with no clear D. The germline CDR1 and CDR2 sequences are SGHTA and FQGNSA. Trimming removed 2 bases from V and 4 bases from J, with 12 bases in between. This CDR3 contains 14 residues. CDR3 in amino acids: CASSLRTYEYEQYF. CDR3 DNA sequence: TGTGCCAGCAGCTTAAGGACCTACGAATACGAGCAGTACTTC.

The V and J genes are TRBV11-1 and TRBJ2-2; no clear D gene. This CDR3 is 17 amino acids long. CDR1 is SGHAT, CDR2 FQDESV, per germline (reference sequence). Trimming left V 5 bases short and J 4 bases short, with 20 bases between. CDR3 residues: CASSLDDTSYSTGELFF. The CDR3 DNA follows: TGTGCCAGCAGCCTAGATGACACCTCATATTCCACCGGGGAGCTGTTTTTT.

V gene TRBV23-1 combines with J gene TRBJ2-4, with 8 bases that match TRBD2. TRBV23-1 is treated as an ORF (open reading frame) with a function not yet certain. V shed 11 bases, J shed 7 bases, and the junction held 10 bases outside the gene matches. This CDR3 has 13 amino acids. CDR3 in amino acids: CACPGGAGNIQYF. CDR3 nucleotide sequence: TGCGCCTGCCCGGGGGGGGCGGGGAACATTCAGTACTTC.

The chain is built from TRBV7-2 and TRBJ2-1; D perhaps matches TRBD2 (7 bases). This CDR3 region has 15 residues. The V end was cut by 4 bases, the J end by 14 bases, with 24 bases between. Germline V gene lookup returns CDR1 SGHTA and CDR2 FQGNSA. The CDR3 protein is CASSWALAAGAGEFF. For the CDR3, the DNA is TGTGCCAGCAGCTGGGCGTTGGCTGCGGGAGCAGGGGAGTTCTTC.

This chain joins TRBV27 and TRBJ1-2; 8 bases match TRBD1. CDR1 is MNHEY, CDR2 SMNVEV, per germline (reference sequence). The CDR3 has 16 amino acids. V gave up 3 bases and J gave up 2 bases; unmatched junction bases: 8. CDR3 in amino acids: CASSFSRDRINYGYTF. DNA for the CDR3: TGTGCCAGCAGTTTTTCCCGGGACAGGATCAACTATGGCTACACCTTC.

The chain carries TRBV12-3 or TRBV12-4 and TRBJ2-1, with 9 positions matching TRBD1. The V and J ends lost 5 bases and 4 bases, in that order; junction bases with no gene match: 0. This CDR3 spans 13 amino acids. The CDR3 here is CASSGQGYNEQFF. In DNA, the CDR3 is TGTGCCAGCAGTGGACAGGGGTACAATGAGCAGTTCTTC.

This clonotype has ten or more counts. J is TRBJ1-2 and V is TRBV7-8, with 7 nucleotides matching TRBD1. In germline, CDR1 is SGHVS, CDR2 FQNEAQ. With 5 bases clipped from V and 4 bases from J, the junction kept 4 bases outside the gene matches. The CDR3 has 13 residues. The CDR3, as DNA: TGTGCCAGCAGCGAGACAGGGAGCTATGGCTACACCTTC. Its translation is CASSETGSYGYTF.

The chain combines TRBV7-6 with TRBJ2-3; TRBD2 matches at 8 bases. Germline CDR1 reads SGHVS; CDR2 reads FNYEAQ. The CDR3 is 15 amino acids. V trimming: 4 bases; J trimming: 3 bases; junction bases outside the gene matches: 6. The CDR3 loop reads CASSYRAGATDTQYF. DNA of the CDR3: TGTGCCAGCAGCTACAGAGCGGGAGCGACAGATACGCAGTATTTT.

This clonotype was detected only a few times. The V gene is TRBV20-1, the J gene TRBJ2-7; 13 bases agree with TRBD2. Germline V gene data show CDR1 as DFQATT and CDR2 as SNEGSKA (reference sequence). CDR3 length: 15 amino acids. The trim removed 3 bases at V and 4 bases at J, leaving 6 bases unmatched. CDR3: CSASSTSGGRYEQYF. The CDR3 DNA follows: TGCAGTGCTAGCTCGACTAGCGGGGGGCGGTACGAGCAGTACTTC.

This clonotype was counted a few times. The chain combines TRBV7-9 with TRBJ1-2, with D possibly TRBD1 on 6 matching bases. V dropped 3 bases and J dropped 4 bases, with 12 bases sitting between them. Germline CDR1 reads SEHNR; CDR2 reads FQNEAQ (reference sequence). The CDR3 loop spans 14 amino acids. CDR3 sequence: CASSFGQRSYGYTF. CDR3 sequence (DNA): TGTGCCAGCAGCTTCGGACAGCGGAGCTATGGCTACACCTTC. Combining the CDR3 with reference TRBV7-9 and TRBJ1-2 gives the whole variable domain DTGVSQNPRHKITKRGQNVTFRCDPISEHNRLYWYRQTLGQGPEFLTYFQNEAQLEKSRLLSDRFSAERPKGSFSTLEIQRTEQGDSAMYLCASSFGQRSYGYTFGSGTRLTVV.

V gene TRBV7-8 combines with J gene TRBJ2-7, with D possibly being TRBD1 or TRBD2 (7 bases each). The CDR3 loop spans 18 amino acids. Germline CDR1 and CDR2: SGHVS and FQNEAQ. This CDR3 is CSTMGGGTDWPDAYEQYF. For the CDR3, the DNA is TGTTCAACCATGGGAGGGGGGACAGATTGGCCGGATGCCTACGAGCAGTACTTC.

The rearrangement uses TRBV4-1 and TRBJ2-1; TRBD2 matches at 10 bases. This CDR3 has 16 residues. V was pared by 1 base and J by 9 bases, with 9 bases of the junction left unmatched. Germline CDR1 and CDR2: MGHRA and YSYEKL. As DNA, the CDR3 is TGCGCCAGCAGCCAAGGGCTAGCGGGAGTCGTTGGTGAGCAGTTCTTC. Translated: CASSQGLAGVVGEQFF.

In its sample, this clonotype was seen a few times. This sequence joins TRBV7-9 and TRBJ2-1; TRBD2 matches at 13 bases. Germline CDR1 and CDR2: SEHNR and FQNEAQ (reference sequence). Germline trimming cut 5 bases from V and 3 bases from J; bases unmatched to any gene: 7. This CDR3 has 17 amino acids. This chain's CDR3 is CASSPPGLAGNYNEQFF. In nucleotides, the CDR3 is TGTGCCAGCAGCCCTCCGGGACTAGCGGGAAACTACAATGAGCAGTTCTTC.

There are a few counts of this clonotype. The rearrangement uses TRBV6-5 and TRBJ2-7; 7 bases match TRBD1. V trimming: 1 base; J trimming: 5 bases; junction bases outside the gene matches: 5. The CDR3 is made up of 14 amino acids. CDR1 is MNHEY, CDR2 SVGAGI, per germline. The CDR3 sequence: CASSYYRGGDEQYF. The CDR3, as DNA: TGTGCCAGCAGTTACTACAGGGGTGGCGACGAGCAGTACTTC.

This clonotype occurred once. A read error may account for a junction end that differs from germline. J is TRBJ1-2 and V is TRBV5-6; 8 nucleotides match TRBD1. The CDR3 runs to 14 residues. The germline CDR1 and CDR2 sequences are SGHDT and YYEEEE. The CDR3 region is CASSLDQGAYGDTF. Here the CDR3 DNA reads TGTGCCAGCAGCTTGGATCAGGGGGCCTATGGCGACACCTTC.

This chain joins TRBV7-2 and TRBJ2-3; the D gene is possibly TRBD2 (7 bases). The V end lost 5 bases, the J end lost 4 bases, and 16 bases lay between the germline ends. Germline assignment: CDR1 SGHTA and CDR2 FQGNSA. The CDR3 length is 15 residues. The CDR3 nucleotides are TGTGCCAGCAGCCAATCTCCGGGGGGCGCAGATACGCAGTATTTT. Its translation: CASSQSPGGADTQYF.

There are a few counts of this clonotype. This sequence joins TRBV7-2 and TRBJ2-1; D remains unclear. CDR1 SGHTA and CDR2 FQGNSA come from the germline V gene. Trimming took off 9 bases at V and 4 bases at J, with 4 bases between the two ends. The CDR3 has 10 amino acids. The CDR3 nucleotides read TGTGCCAGGGCGTACAATGAGCAGTTCTTC. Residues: CARAYNEQFF.

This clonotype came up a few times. CDR3 sequence reads: CASSQDRSSYNEQFF. The DNA of the CDR3 is TGCGCCAGCAGCCAGGACAGGAGCTCCTACAATGAGCAGTTCTTC. The rearrangement joins TRBV5-1 to TRBJ2-1; 7 nucleotides match TRBD1. The CDR3 runs to 15 residues. Germline V gene sequence: CDR1 SGHRS, CDR2 YFSETQ. V shed 4 bases and J 0 bases; nucleotides not matched to a gene: 4. The whole variable domain, remainder taken from reference TRBV5-1 and TRBJ2-1, is KAGVTQTPRYLIKTRGQQVTLSCSPISGHRSVSWYQQTPGQGLQFLFEYFSETQRNKGNFPGRFSGRQFSNSRSEMNVSTLELGDSALYLCASSQDRSSYNEQFFGPGTRLTVL.

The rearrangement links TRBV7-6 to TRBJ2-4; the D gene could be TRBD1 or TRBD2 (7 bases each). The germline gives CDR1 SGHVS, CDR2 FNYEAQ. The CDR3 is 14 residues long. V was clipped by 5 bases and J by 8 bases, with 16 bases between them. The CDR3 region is CASSRSGGGDIQYF. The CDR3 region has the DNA TGTGCCAGCAGCCGATCAGGGGGGGGTGACATTCAGTACTTC.